This note documents a single T cell receptor (beta chain) sequence. This entry belongs to a study of control samples from healthy donors and cancer patients. The V and J ends lost 5 bases and 5 bases respectively, with 15 bases between them. Germline CDR1 is MNHEY and CDR2 is SMNVEV (reference sequence). The CDR3 has 14 residues. Profiling relied on immunoSEQ multiplex PCR, and the TCRdb table lists in-frame clones only, not all of them. The repertoire holds roughly 20,000 clones, with roughly 80% as singletons. The sample comprised PBMCs. The chain combines TRBV27 with TRBJ1-1; no firm D call. The clonotype was recovered from a man in his 60s with colorectal cancer. The CDR3 DNA follows: TGTGCCAGCAGTCCCGTATTAGGAGGGACTGAAGCTTTCTTT. Amino acids: CASSPVLGGTEAFF.